This is a list of T cell receptor beta chains from one sample in a study of vaccination effects on CD4 cells after COVID-19. The antigens for these receptors are not known. Data came from immunoSEQ multiplex PCR; TCRdb stores just in-frame clones and leaves some out. This table holds around 36,000 clones, roughly 70% found once. Source: CD4+ T cells from PBMCs cultured with SARS-CoV-2 spike peptides, taken before COVID-19 vaccination. The receptors shown here come from a human donor who received a COVID-19 vaccine. CDR3s include the opening cysteine and the closing phenylalanine or tryptophan. Fields, in order: clone size, V gene, D gene, J gene, CDR3 protein, CDR3 DNA. The D gene is left open where the match is weak. Expanded clones are given a class, and other clones once, few, many or no size at all.

clone size: .; V gene: TRBV14; D gene: TRBD1; J gene: TRBJ2-1; CDR3 protein: CASRHWDRGNEQFF; CDR3 DNA: TGTGCCAGCAGGCATTGGGACAGGGGGAATGAGCAGTTCTTC
clone size: .; V gene: TRBV14; D gene: .; J gene: TRBJ2-7; CDR3 protein: CASSQIDSSYEQYF; CDR3 DNA: TGTGCCAGCAGCCAAATCGACAGCTCCTACGAGCAGTACTTC
clone size: .; V gene: TRBV3-1/TRBV3-2; D gene: .; J gene: TRBJ1-3; CDR3 protein: CASSLQRGAGGNTIYF; CDR3 DNA: TGTGCCAGCAGCCTCCAAAGGGGGGCGGGAGGAAACACCATATATTTT
clone size: .; V gene: TRBV10-3; D gene: TRBD1; J gene: TRBJ1-2; CDR3 protein: CAISDGQGNYGYTF; CDR3 DNA: TGTGCCATCAGTGACGGACAGGGGAACTATGGCTACACCTTC
clone size: .; V gene: TRBV5-4; D gene: TRBD1; J gene: TRBJ1-2; CDR3 protein: CASSLAGGANGYTF; CDR3 DNA: TGTGCCAGCAGCCTAGCAGGGGGCGCTAATGGCTACACCTTC
clone size: .; V gene: TRBV11-2; D gene: TRBD1; J gene: TRBJ2-1; CDR3 protein: CASSRAGTGSNEQFF; CDR3 DNA: TGTGCCAGCAGCCGTGCCGGGACAGGGAGCAATGAGCAGTTCTTC
clone size: .; V gene: TRBV20-1; D gene: .; J gene: TRBJ1-2; CDR3 protein: CSASREGLSGYTF; CDR3 DNA: TGCAGTGCTAGTAGGGAGGGACTAAGTGGCTACACCTTC
clone size: once; V gene: TRBV6-4; D gene: .; J gene: TRBJ2-3; CDR3 protein: CASSDSTGPTDTQYF; CDR3 DNA: TGTGCCAGCAGTGACTCGACAGGTCCCACAGATACGCAGTATTTT
clone size: .; V gene: TRBV21-1; D gene: .; J gene: TRBJ2-3; CDR3 protein: CASRPGRERTDTQYF; CDR3 DNA: TGTGCCAGCAGGCCTGGGCGGGAGCGCACAGATACGCAGTATTTT
clone size: .; V gene: TRBV7-2; D gene: TRBD2; J gene: TRBJ2-7; CDR3 protein: CASSWTSGRVSEQYF; CDR3 DNA: TGTGCCAGCAGCTGGACTAGCGGGAGGGTCTCCGAGCAGTACTTC
clone size: .; V gene: TRBV3-1/TRBV3-2; D gene: TRBD2; J gene: TRBJ2-1; CDR3 protein: CASSPRGLAVDEQFF; CDR3 DNA: TGTGCCAGCAGCCCACGCGGGCTAGCGGTGGATGAGCAGTTCTTC
clone size: few; V gene: TRBV20-1; D gene: .; J gene: TRBJ1-1; CDR3 protein: CSLGRTEAFF; CDR3 DNA: TGCAGCCTGGGGAGAACTGAAGCTTTCTTT